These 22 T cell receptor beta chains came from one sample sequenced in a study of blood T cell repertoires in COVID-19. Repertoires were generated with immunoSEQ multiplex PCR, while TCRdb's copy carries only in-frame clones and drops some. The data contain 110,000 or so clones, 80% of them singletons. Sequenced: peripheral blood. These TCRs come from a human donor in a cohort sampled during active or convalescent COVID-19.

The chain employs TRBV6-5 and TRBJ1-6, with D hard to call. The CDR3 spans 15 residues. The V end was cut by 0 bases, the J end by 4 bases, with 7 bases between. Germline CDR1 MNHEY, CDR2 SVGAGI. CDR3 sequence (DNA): TGTGCCAGCAGTTACTCGAGCGGTTATAATTCACCCCTCCACTTT. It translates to CASSYSSGYNSPLHF.

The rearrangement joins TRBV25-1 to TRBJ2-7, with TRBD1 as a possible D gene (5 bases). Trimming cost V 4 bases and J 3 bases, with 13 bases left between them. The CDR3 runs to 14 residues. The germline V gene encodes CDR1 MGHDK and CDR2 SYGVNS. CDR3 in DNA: TGTGCCAGCAGTGTTAGGGGTTTGGGCTACGAGCAGTACTTC. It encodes CASSVRGLGYEQYF.

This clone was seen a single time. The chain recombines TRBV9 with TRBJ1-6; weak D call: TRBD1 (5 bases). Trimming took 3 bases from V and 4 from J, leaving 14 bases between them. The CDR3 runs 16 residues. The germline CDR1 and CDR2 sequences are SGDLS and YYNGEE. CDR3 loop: CASSAGGNFYNSPLHF. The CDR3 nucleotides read TGTGCCAGCAGCGCGGGGGGAAATTTTTATAATTCACCCCTCCACTTT.

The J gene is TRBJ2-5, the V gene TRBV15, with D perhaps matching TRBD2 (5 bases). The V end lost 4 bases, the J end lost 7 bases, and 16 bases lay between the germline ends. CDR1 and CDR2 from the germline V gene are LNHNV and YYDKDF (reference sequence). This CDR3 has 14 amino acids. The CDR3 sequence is CATSTRSLRGTQYF. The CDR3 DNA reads TGTGCCACCAGCACGAGAAGCCTCCGGGGGACCCAGTACTTC.

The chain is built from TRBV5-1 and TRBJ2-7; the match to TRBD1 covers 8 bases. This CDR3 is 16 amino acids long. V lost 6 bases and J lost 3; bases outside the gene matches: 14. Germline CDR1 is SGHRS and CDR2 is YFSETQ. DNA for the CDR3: TGCGCCAGCACCCTTGGGCCCGACAGGGGAGTCTACGAGCAGTACTTC. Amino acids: CASTLGPDRGVYEQYF.

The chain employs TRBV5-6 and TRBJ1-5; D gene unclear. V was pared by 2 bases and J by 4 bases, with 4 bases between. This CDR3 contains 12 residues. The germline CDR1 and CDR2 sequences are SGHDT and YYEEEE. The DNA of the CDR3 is TGTGCCAGCAGCTTTTCTAATCAGCCCCAGCATTTT. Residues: CASSFSNQPQHF.

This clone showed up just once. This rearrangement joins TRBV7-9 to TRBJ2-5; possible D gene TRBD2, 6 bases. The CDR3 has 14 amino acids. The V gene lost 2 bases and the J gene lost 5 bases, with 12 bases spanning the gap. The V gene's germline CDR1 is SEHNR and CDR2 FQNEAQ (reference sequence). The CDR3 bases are TGTGCCAGCAGCTTAACGCGGGGATCGGAGACCCAGTACTTC. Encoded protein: CASSLTRGSETQYF.

The CDR3 bases are TGTGCCAGCTCAACGTCGACAGGGAATGAGCAGTTCTTC. Translated, it gives CASSTSTGNEQFF. This sequence joins TRBV18 and TRBJ2-1; 7 bases fit TRBD1. Germline V gives CDR1 KGHSH, CDR2 LQKENI. CDR3 length: 13 amino acids. J was trimmed by 7 bases and V by 5 bases; bases with no gene match: 5. Filled out from reference TRBV18 and TRBJ2-1, the complete variable domain reads NAGVMQNPRHLVRRRGQEARLRCSPMKGHSHVYWYRQLPEEGLKFMVYLQKENIIDESGMPKERFSAEFPKEGPSILRIQQVVRGDSAAYFCASSTSTGNEQFFGPGTRLTVL.

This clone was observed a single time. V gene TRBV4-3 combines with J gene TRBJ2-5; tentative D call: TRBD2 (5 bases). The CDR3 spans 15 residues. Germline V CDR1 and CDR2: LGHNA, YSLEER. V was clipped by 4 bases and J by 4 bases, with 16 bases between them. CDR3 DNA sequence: TGCGCCAGCAGCCCACGACTAAGGGTGTCAGAGACCCAGTACTTC. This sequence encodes CASSPRLRVSETQYF.

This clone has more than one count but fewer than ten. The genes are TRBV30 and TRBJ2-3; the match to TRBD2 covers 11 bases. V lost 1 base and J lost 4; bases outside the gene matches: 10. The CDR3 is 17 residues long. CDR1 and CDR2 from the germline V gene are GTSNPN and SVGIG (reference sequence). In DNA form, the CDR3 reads TGTGCCTGGAGTGACGGGGGTAGCGGGAGGGGCGCAGATACGCAGTATTTT. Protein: CAWSDGGSGRGADTQYF.

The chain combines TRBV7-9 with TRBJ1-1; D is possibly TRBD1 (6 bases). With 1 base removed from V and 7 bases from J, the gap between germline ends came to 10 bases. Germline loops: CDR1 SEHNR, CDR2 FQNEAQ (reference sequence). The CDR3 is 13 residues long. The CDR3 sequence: CASSLVGTIEAFF. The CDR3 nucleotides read TGTGCCAGCAGCTTAGTTGGGACAATTGAAGCTTTCTTT. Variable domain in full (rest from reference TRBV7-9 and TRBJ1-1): DTGVSQNPRHKITKRGQNVTFRCDPISEHNRLYWYRQTLGQGPEFLTYFQNEAQLEKSRLLSDRFSAERPKGSFSTLEIQRTEQGDSAMYLCASSLVGTIEAFFGQGTRLTVV.

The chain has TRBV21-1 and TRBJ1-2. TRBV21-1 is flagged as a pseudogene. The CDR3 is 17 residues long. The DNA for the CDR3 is TGTGCCAGCAGTGACATCCCGGGGGATAGAGCTAACTATGGCTACACCTTC. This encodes CASSDIPGDRANYGYTF.

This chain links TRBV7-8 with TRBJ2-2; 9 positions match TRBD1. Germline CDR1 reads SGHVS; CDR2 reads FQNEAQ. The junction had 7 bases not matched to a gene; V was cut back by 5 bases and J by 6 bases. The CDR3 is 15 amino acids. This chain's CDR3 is CASSRGTGMPGELFF. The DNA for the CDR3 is TGTGCCAGCAGCCGAGGGACAGGGATGCCCGGGGAGCTGTTTTTT.

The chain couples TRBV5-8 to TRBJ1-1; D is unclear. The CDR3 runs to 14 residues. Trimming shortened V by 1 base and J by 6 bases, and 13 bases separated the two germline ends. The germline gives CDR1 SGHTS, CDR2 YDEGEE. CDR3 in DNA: TGTGCCAGCAGCTTGTGGCGGGCTAGCCCTGAAGCTTTCTTT. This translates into CASSLWRASPEAFF.

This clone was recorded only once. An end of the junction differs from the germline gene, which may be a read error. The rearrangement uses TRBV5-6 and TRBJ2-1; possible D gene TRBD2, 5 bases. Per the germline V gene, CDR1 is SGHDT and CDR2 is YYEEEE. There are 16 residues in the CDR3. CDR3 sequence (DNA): TGTGCCAGCGGCTTAGGCCTAGCTTACTCCTACAATGAGCAGTTCTTC. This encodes CASGLGLAYSYNEQFF.

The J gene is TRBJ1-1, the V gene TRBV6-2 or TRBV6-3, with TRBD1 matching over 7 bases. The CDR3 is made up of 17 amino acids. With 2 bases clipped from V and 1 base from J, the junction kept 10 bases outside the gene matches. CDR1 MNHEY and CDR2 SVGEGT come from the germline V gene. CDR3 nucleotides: TGTGCCAGCAGTTACGAGACAGGGTCATTTCGGAACACTGAAGCTTTCTTT. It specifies CASSYETGSFRNTEAFF.

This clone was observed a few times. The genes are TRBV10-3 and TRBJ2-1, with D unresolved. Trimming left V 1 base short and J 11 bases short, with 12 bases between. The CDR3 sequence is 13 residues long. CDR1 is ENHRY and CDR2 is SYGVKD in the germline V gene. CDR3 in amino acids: CAISEYSTYQQFF. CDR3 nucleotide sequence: TGTGCCATCAGTGAGTACTCAACTTATCAGCAGTTCTTC.

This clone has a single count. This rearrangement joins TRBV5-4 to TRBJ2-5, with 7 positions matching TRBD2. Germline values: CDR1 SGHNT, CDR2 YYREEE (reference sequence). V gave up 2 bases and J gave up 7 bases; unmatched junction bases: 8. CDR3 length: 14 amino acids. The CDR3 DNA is TGTGCCAGCAGCTTCAGTGGGGGGGGTGGGACCCAGTACTTC. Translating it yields CASSFSGGGGTQYF.

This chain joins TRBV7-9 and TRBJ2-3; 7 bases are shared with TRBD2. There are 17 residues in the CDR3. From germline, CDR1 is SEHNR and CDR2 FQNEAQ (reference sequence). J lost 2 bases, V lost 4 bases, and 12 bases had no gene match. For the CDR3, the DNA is TGTGCCAGCAGCTCCCCTAGCGGCCAAGCCTTCACAGATACGCAGTATTTT. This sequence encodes CASSSPSGQAFTDTQYF.

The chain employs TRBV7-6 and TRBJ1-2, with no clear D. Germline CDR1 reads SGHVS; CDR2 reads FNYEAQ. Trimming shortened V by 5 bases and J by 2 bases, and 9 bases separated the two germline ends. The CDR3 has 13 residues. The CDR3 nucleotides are TGTGCCAGCAGCATATCCCTCAACTATGGCTACACCTTC. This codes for CASSISLNYGYTF.

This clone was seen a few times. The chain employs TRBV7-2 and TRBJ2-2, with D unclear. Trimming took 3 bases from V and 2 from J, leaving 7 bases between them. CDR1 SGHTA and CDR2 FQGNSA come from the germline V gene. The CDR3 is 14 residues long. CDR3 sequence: CASSFSLNTGELFF. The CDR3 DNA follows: TGTGCCAGCAGCTTTAGTCTTAACACCGGGGAGCTGTTTTTT.

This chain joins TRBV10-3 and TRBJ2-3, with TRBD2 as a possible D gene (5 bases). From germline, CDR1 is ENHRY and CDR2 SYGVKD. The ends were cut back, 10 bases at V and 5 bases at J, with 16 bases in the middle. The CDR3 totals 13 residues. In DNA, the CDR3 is TGTGCCACGATGTTACCCGGGGAAGATACGCAGTATTTT. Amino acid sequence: CATMLPGEDTQYF.